This TCR beta chain was recorded in a study of blood T cell repertoires in COVID-19. On the study more broadly: Italy, Spain and the United States were the sources of the convalescent and acute COVID-19 samples. From T cells, B-cell-depleted T cells, or PBMCs came the material, which was cDNA or gDNA.

Using immunoSEQ multiplex PCR, the repertoire was profiled, and TCRdb retains in-frame clones only, with some absent. The repertoire holds some 150,000 clones, with roughly 88% as singletons. This clone was observed once. This same CDR3 is encoded by further DNA sequences in the sample. The specimen sequenced was peripheral blood. This receptor was taken from a woman in her forties or fifties with acute or convalescent COVID-19.

The chain's CDR3 is CASSVSGSSYEQYF. The CDR3 bases are TGTGCCAGCAGCGTTAGCGGGAGCTCCTACGAGCAGTACTTC. The chain recombines TRBV7-2 with TRBJ2-7; 9 bases map to TRBD2. CDR1 and CDR2 from the germline V gene are SGHTA and FQGNSA. The CDR3 length is 14 residues. V dropped 5 bases and J dropped 0; count of bases not matched to a gene: 2.